This TCR beta chain was captured by sequencing in a study of early T cells in non-severe SARS-CoV-2 infection. Regarding the study as a whole: Missing private and CD4 specificities, VDJdb matching favored anti-spike CD8 responses.

TCRdb reprocessed the 5' RACE reads via MiXCR and lists one record per CDR3 protein. The sample lists some 64,000 distinct CDR3 sequences; roughly 18% were seen once. The CDR3 runs to 15 residues. Trimming cost V 4 bases and J 3 bases, with 17 bases left between them. Per germline, CDR1 SGHDT and CDR2 YYEEEE. On this clonotype: Its antigen is still unknown.

The sequence was collected from an adult who was a healthcare worker with PCR-confirmed SARS-CoV-2 infection or an uninfected control (not recorded which). The chain combines TRBV5-6 with TRBJ2-7; no reliable D call. The starting material was whole blood, obtained at baseline. CDR3 protein: CASSEFVQTHYEQYF. The CDR3 DNA reads as TGTGCCAGCAGCGAGTTCGTACAGACTCACTACGAGCAGTACTTC.